The following is a T cell receptor beta chain sequence with its context. Antigen specificity is unknown. Time point indicated: week 35, safety follow-up. Doses comprised 300 ug of mutant IDH1 20-mer peptide each, plus topical imiquimod. Vaccinations, eight in total, occurred in weeks 1, 3, 5, 7, 11, 15, 19, 23. These data are taken from a study of a mutant IDH1 vaccine in newly diagnosed glioma. In the study overall: Earlier care involved radiotherapy, temozolomide, or both, and the majority received both. Week 47 marked visit V13, whereas week 35 marked visit V12.

The germline CDR1 and CDR2 sequences are SGDLS and YYNGEE. The CDR3 extends over 17 amino acids. Trimming left V 2 bases short and J 5 bases short, with 22 bases between. Study-wide points: It was approximately 93% of patients that developed vaccine-induced immune responses.

Repertoires were generated with immunoSEQ multiplex PCR, while TCRdb's copy carries only in-frame clones and drops some. The table has 35,000 to 45,000 clones, roughly 84% seen once. The V and J genes are TRBV9 and TRBJ1-2, with a weak D call TRBD1 (6 bases). This specimen was PBMCs, taken from a glioma patient whose treatment included an IDH1 peptide vaccine. The TCR sequence derives from a woman between 50 and 59 years old with glioma. CDR3 loop: CASSVSGWGADGYGYTF. In DNA form, the CDR3 reads TGTGCCAGCAGCGTTTCCGGTTGGGGGGCGGATGGGTATGGCTACACCTTC.